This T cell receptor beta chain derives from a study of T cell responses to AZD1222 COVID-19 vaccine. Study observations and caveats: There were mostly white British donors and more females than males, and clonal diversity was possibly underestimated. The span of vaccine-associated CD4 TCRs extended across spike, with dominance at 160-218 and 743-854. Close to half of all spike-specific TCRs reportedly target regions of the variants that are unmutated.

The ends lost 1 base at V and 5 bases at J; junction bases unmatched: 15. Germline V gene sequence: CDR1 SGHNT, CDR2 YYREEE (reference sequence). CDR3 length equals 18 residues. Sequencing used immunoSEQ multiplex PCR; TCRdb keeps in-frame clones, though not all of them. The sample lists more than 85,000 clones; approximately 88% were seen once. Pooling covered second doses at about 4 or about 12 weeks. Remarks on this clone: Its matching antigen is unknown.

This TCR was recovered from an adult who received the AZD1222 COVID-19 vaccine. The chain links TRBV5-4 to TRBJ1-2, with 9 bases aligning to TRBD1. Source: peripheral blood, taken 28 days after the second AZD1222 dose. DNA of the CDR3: TGTGCCAGCAGCTTGAGGGACTTCGGACAGGGGTTCCTTTATGGCTACACCTTC. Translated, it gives CASSLRDFGQGFLYGYTF. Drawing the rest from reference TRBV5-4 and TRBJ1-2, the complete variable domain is ETGVTQSPTHLIKTRGQQVTLRCSSQSGHNTVSWYQQALGQGPQFIFQYYREEENGRGNFPPRFSGLQFPNYSSELNVNALELDDSALYLCASSLRDFGQGFLYGYTFGSGTRLTVV.